Listed below are T cell receptor beta chains from one sample, sequenced in a study of T cells in Graves' hyperthyroidism and ophthalmopathy. TCRdb analysed the multiplex PCR reads with MiXCR anew, one entry per CDR3 protein. The table has about 410,000 distinct CDR3 sequences, roughly 14% seen once. The sequencing sample was made of blood. These receptors all stem from a man aged 18-30 years with Graves' ophthalmopathy. Each CDR3 is given with its conserved first and last residue. D genes are given only for firm matches. Size is omitted from some rows. Given values are once, few, many or a class for expanded clones.

abundance: many
v_gene: TRBV12-3/TRBV12-4
j_gene: TRBJ2-1
d_gene: .
CDR3aa: CASSLGQFYEQFF
CDR3nt: TGTGCCAGCAGTTTAGGGCAGTTCTATGAGCAGTTCTTC

abundance: many
v_gene: TRBV7-9
j_gene: TRBJ1-3
d_gene: .
CDR3aa: CASSSLQGSSGNTIYF
CDR3nt: TGTGCCAGCAGCTCCCTTCAGGGCAGCTCTGGAAACACCATATATTTT

abundance: .
v_gene: TRBV6-1
j_gene: TRBJ1-6
d_gene: TRBD1
CDR3aa: CASSWTGENSPLHF
CDR3nt: TGTGCCAGCAGCTGGACAGGGGAAAATTCACCCCTCCACTTT

abundance: .
v_gene: TRBV29-1
j_gene: TRBJ1-3
d_gene: .
CDR3aa: CSVVINRASSGNTIYF
CDR3nt: TGCAGCGTTGTGATTAACAGGGCTTCCTCTGGAAACACCATATATTTT

abundance: .
v_gene: TRBV14
j_gene: TRBJ2-3
d_gene: TRBD2
CDR3aa: CASSHGTSGGLADTQYF
CDR3nt: TGTGCCAGCAGCCACGGGACTAGCGGGGGTTTGGCAGATACGCAGTATTTT

abundance: few
v_gene: TRBV6-5
j_gene: TRBJ1-2
d_gene: .
CDR3aa: CASSYPGLYGYTF
CDR3nt: TGTGCCAGCAGTTACCCGGGACTATATGGCTACACCTTC

abundance: many
v_gene: TRBV12-3/TRBV12-4
j_gene: TRBJ1-3
d_gene: .
CDR3aa: CASSFYGNSGNTIYF
CDR3nt: TGTGCCAGCAGTTTTTACGGAAACTCTGGAAACACCATATATTTT

abundance: few
v_gene: TRBV25-1
j_gene: TRBJ1-6
d_gene: .
CDR3aa: CASLRYYNSPLHF
CDR3nt: TGTGCCAGCCTGCGCTACTATAATTCACCCCTCCACTTT

abundance: .
v_gene: TRBV9
j_gene: TRBJ2-1
d_gene: .
CDR3aa: CASSVPEGQGKFHEQFF
CDR3nt: TGTGCCAGCAGCGTACCTGAGGGGCAGGGGAAATTCCATGAGCAGTTCTTC

abundance: many
v_gene: TRBV5-1
j_gene: TRBJ1-2
d_gene: .
CDR3aa: CASSFGHRLSGYTF
CDR3nt: TGCGCCAGCAGCTTTGGACACCGACTATCCGGCTACACCTTC

abundance: many
v_gene: TRBV11-3
j_gene: TRBJ1-4
d_gene: .
CDR3aa: CASSLLGGVNEKLFF
CDR3nt: TGTGCCAGCAGCTTACTCGGGGGCGTGAATGAAAAACTGTTTTTT

abundance: .
v_gene: TRBV5-5
j_gene: TRBJ2-5
d_gene: TRBD2
CDR3aa: CASSQVVAGGETQYF
CDR3nt: TGTGCCAGCAGCCAAGTCGTGGCGGGGGGAGAGACCCAGTACTTC

abundance: many
v_gene: TRBV7-2
j_gene: TRBJ2-1
d_gene: TRBD2
CDR3aa: CASSNSGGAIDEQFF
CDR3nt: TGTGCCAGCAGCAATAGCGGGGGGGCCATCGATGAGCAGTTCTTC

abundance: .
v_gene: TRBV5-6
j_gene: TRBJ2-5
d_gene: .
CDR3aa: CASSHRDSQETQYF
CDR3nt: TGTGCCAGCAGCCACCGGGACTCCCAAGAGACCCAGTACTTC

abundance: many
v_gene: TRBV10-3
j_gene: TRBJ1-4
d_gene: .
CDR3aa: CAITARDGEKLFF
CDR3nt: TGTGCCATCACTGCTAGGGACGGTGAAAAACTGTTTTTT

abundance: many
v_gene: TRBV6-5
j_gene: TRBJ2-7
d_gene: .
CDR3aa: CASSYSPPGSPNHEQYF
CDR3nt: TGTGCCAGCAGTTACTCTCCACCCGGCAGCCCCAATCACGAGCAGTACTTC

abundance: many
v_gene: TRBV12-3/TRBV12-4
j_gene: TRBJ1-5
d_gene: .
CDR3aa: CASSFGAGYQPQHF
CDR3nt: TGTGCCAGCAGTTTTGGCGCGGGTTATCAGCCCCAGCATTTT

abundance: many
v_gene: TRBV7-6
j_gene: TRBJ1-1
d_gene: .
CDR3aa: CASSYGPIRIPKSGEAFF
CDR3nt: TGTGCCAGCAGCTACGGACCAATCCGTATCCCTAAATCGGGTGAAGCTTTCTTT

abundance: many
v_gene: TRBV5-1
j_gene: TRBJ1-4
d_gene: TRBD1
CDR3aa: CASKSRDSINEKLFF
CDR3nt: TGCGCCAGCAAGAGCCGGGACAGCATCAATGAAAAACTGTTTTTT

abundance: many
v_gene: TRBV5-8
j_gene: TRBJ1-3
d_gene: .
CDR3aa: CASGVQGSGNTIYF
CDR3nt: TGTGCCAGCGGAGTACAGGGCTCTGGAAACACCATATATTTT

abundance: .
v_gene: TRBV20-1
j_gene: TRBJ2-5
d_gene: .
CDR3aa: CSAFKGETQYF
CDR3nt: TGCAGTGCTTTCAAGGGGGAGACCCAGTACTTC

abundance: .
v_gene: TRBV10-3
j_gene: TRBJ1-6
d_gene: .
CDR3aa: CAIGTSPSSNSPLHF
CDR3nt: TGTGCCATCGGGACAAGCCCTTCCTCTAATTCACCCCTCCACTTT

abundance: .
v_gene: TRBV2
j_gene: TRBJ2-7
d_gene: TRBD2
CDR3aa: CASSHLPGLAVEQYF
CDR3nt: TGTGCCAGCAGCCACTTACCGGGACTAGCAGTCGAGCAGTACTTC

abundance: many
v_gene: TRBV16
j_gene: TRBJ1-2
d_gene: .
CDR3aa: CASSQYDGYGYTF
CDR3nt: TGTGCCAGCAGCCAATACGACGGCTATGGCTACACCTTC

abundance: many
v_gene: TRBV5-1
j_gene: TRBJ1-2
d_gene: .
CDR3aa: CASSLSLGNYGYTF
CDR3nt: TGCGCCAGCAGCTTGTCTCTGGGCAACTATGGCTACACCTTC

abundance: .
v_gene: TRBV5-1
j_gene: TRBJ2-1
d_gene: TRBD2
CDR3aa: CASSLEGSGSYNEQSF
CDR3nt: TGCGCCAGCAGCTTGGAGGGTAGCGGGTCGTACAATGAGCAGTCCTTC

abundance: .
v_gene: TRBV19
j_gene: TRBJ2-3
d_gene: .
CDR3aa: CASSGTVDFTDTQYF
CDR3nt: TGTGCCAGTAGTGGGACGGTGGACTTCACAGATACGCAGTATTTT

abundance: many
v_gene: TRBV2
j_gene: TRBJ2-5
d_gene: TRBD2
CDR3aa: CASGAAGGPSETQYF
CDR3nt: TGTGCCAGCGGAGCGGCGGGAGGGCCGTCCGAGACCCAGTACTTC

abundance: .
v_gene: TRBV15
j_gene: TRBJ1-4
d_gene: .
CDR3aa: CATSIDRRGEKLFF
CDR3nt: TGTGCCACCAGCATCGACAGGAGGGGGGAAAAACTGTTTTTT

abundance: many
v_gene: TRBV3-1
j_gene: TRBJ2-1
d_gene: .
CDR3aa: CASSQEGSGYYNEQFF
CDR3nt: TGTGCCAGCAGCCAAGAGGGGAGCGGCTATTACAATGAGCAGTTCTTC

abundance: few
v_gene: TRBV6-1
j_gene: TRBJ2-1
d_gene: .
CDR3aa: CASHRGTYNEQFF
CDR3nt: TGTGCCTCCCATAGGGGGACCTACAATGAGCAGTTCTTC

abundance: many
v_gene: TRBV7-9
j_gene: TRBJ2-7
d_gene: TRBD1
CDR3aa: CASRRQGARYEQYF
CDR3nt: TGTGCCAGCAGGCGACAGGGGGCTCGGTACGAGCAGTACTTC

abundance: many
v_gene: TRBV20-1
j_gene: TRBJ1-3
d_gene: TRBD1
CDR3aa: CNPGQAGNTIYF
CDR3nt: TGCAATCCGGGACAGGCAGGAAACACCATATATTTT

abundance: many
v_gene: TRBV27
j_gene: TRBJ2-3
d_gene: TRBD1
CDR3aa: CASSLSRGTGGDTDTQYF
CDR3nt: TGTGCCAGCAGTTTATCGCGCGGGACAGGGGGCGACACAGATACGCAGTATTTT

abundance: .
v_gene: TRBV7-9
j_gene: TRBJ2-1
d_gene: .
CDR3aa: CASSLAGFQETQFF
CDR3nt: TGTGCCAGCAGCTTAGCGGGGTTCCAAGAGACCCAGTTCTTC

abundance: few
v_gene: TRBV27
j_gene: TRBJ1-5
d_gene: .
CDR3aa: CASSFLGEDQPQHF
CDR3nt: TGTGCCAGCAGTTTCCTCGGGGAAGATCAGCCCCAGCATTTT

abundance: many
v_gene: TRBV7-3
j_gene: TRBJ2-7
d_gene: TRBD2
CDR3aa: CASSLTGGLAGEEEQYF
CDR3nt: TGTGCCAGCAGCTTAACGGGGGGACTAGCGGGAGAGGAAGAGCAGTACTTC

abundance: .
v_gene: TRBV6-1
j_gene: TRBJ1-4
d_gene: .
CDR3aa: CASNPRGTSNEKLFF
CDR3nt: TGTGCCAGCAACCCCCGGGGGACCTCTAATGAAAAACTGTTTTTT

abundance: .
v_gene: TRBV9
j_gene: TRBJ2-3
d_gene: .
CDR3aa: CASSKTGEGDTQYF
CDR3nt: TGTGCCAGCAGCAAAACAGGGGAGGGAGATACGCAGTATTTT

abundance: few
v_gene: TRBV30
j_gene: TRBJ2-7
d_gene: .
CDR3aa: CAWSARSILFYEQYF
CDR3nt: TGTGCCTGGAGTGCCCGGTCAATCCTCTTCTACGAGCAATACTTC

abundance: many
v_gene: TRBV27
j_gene: TRBJ1-1
d_gene: .
CDR3aa: CASANYTGNTEAFF
CDR3nt: TGTGCCAGCGCAAATTACACAGGTAACACTGAAGCTTTCTTT

abundance: many
v_gene: TRBV7-2
j_gene: TRBJ2-7
d_gene: TRBD1
CDR3aa: CASSLSRDSYEQYF
CDR3nt: TGTGCCAGCAGTTTATCCCGGGACAGCTACGAGCAGTACTTC